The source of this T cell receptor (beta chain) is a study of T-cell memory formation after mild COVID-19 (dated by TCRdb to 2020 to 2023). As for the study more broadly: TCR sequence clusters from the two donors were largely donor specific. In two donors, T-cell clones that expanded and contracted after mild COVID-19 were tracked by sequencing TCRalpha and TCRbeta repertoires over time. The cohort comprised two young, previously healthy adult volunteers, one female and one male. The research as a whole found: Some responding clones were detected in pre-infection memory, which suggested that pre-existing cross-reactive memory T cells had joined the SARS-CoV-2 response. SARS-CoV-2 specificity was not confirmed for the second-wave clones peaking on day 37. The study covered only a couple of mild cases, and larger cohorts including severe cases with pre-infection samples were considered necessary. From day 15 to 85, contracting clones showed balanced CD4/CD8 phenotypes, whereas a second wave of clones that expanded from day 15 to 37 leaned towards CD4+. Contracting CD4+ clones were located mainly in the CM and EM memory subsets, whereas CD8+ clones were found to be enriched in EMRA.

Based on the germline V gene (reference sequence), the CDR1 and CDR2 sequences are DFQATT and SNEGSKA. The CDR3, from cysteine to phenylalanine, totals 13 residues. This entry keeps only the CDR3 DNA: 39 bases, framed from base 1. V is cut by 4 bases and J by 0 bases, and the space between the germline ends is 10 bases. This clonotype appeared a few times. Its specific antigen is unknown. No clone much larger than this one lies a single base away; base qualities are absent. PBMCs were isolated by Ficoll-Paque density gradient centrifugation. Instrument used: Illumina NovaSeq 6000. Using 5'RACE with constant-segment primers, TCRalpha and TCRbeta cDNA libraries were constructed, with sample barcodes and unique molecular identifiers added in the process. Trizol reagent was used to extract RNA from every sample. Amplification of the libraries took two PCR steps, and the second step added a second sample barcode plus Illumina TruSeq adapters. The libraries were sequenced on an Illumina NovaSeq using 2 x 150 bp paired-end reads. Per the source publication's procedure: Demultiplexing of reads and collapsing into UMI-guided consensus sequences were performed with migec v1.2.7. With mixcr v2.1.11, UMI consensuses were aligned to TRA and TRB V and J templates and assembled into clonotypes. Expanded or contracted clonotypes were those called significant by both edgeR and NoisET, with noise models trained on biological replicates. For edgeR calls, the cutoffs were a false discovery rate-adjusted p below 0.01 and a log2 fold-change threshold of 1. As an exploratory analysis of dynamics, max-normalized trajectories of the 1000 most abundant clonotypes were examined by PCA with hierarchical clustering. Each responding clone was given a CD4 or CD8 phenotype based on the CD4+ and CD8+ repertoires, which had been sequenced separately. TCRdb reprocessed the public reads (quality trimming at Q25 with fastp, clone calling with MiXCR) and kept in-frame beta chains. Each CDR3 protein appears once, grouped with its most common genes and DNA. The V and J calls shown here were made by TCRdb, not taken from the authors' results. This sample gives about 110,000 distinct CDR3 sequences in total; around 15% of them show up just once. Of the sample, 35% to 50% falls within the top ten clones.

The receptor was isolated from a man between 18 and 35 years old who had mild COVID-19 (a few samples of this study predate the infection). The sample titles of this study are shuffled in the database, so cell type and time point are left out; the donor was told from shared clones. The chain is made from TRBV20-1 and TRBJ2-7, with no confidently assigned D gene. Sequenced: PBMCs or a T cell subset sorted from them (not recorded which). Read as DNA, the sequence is TGCAGTGCTAATAGTGGGAACTCCTACGAGCAGTACTTC. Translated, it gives CSANSGNSYEQYF.